The present TCR beta chain was sequenced within a study of blood T cell repertoires in COVID-19. The overall study: The United States, Italy and Spain supplied acute and convalescent COVID-19 samples.

Clones were read by immunoSEQ multiplex PCR, and TCRdb kept only the in-frame ones, dropping some. The sample has fewer than 250,000 clones, around 76% seen once. The CDR3 has 16 residues. The V gene's germline CDR1 is LGHDT and CDR2 YNNKEL (reference sequence). Trimming removed 4 bases at V and 4 bases at J, with 16 bases between. The rearrangement joins TRBV3-1 (or the pseudogene TRBV3-2) to TRBJ1-4; no clear D gene. This TCR derives from a woman aged 50 to 65 with acute COVID-19. The sequenced sample was PBMCs or T cells enriched from blood (not recorded which). CDR3 in DNA: TGTGCCAGCAGCCCGGAATGGAGGGAAGGTAATGAAAAACTGTTTTTT. It codes for CASSPEWREGNEKLFF.